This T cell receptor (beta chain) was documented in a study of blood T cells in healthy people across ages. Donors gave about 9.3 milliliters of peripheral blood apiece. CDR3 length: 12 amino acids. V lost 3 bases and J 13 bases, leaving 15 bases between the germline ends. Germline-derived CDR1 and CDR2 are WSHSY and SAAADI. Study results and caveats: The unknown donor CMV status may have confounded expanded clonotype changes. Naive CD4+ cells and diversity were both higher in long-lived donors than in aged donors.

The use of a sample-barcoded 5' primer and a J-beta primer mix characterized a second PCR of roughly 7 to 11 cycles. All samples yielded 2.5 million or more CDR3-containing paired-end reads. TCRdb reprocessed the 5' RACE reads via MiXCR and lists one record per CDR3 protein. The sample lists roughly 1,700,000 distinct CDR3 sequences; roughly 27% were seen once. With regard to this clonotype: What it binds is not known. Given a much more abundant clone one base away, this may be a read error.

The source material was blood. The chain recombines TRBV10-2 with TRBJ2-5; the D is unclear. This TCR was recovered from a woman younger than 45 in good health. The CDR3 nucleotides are TGCGCCAGCAGTGATACCGCTCGAGGCGGGTACTTC. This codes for CASSDTARGGYF.